Below, 23 T cell receptor beta chains from the same sample are listed, as sequenced in a study of blood T cell repertoires in COVID-19. The table came from immunoSEQ multiplex PCR; TCRdb's copy has only in-frame clones and leaves some out. The table records about 240,000 clones, around 85% of them present only once. Material for sequencing was peripheral blood. These receptor sequences come from an elderly woman with acute or convalescent COVID-19.

CDR3 sequence reads: CASSKKNIQYF. The CDR3, as DNA: TGTGCCAGCAGCAAAAAAAACATTCAGTACTTC. The chain couples TRBV6-5 to TRBJ2-4; the D is unclear. Germline V lookup: CDR1 MNHEY, CDR2 SVGAGI. This CDR3 has 11 amino acids. Deletions cut 6 bases from V and 4 bases from J, with 4 bases between.

Worth noting for this clone: A read error may account for a junction end that differs from germline. This chain connects TRBV18 to TRBJ1-6; TRBD1 aligns across 7 bases. From germline, CDR1 is KGHSH and CDR2 LQKENI. This CDR3 contains 15 residues. The CDR3 loop is CASSAPGTADSPLHF. The CDR3 DNA reads TGTGCCAGCTCAGCACCCGGGACAGCGGATTCACCCCTCCACTTT.

V usage is TRBV29-1 and J usage is TRBJ2-4; 11 bases are shared with TRBD2. Germline V gene sequence: CDR1 SQVTM, CDR2 ANQGSEA. CDR3 length equals 15 residues. With 7 bases clipped from V and 0 bases from J, the junction kept 5 bases outside the gene matches. This CDR3 reads CSAELAGVAKNIQYF. CDR3 in DNA: TGCAGCGCAGAACTAGCGGGGGTAGCCAAAAACATTCAGTACTTC.

CDR3 protein: CASSSADRYQPQHF. CDR3 sequence (DNA): TGTGCCAGCAGCTCTGCGGACAGATATCAGCCCCAGCATTTT. The chain combines TRBV7-8 with TRBJ1-5; maybe TRBD1 (6 bases). CDR3 size: 14 residues. Per the germline V gene, CDR1 is SGHVS and CDR2 is FQNEAQ. Trimming stripped 4 bases from V and 5 bases from J, with 12 bases between. Full variable domain (remainder filled in from reference TRBV7-8 and TRBJ1-5): GAGVSQSPRYKVAKRGQDVALRCDPISGHVSLFWYQQALGQGPEFLTYFQNEAQLDKSGLPSDRFFAERPEGSVSTLKIQRTQQEDSAVYLCASSSADRYQPQHFGDGTRLSIL.

The genes are TRBV19 and TRBJ1-5; no definite D call. The CDR3 contains 17 residues. V was pared by 5 bases and J by 5 bases, with 22 bases between. Germline values: CDR1 LNHDA, CDR2 SQIVND (reference sequence). The DNA for the CDR3 is TGTGCCAGTAGTCCCCTGAGGGCCTCCCAAAAGGATCAGCCCCAGCATTTT. The encoded protein is CASSPLRASQKDQPQHF.

The V call is TRBV7-9, the J call TRBJ1-2, with 8 bases that match TRBD1. V lost 6 bases and J lost 0; bases outside the gene matches: 6. CDR3 length: 15 amino acids. Germline-derived CDR1 and CDR2 are SEHNR and FQNEAQ (reference sequence). CDR3 nucleotides: TGTGCCAGCAGTCGGACAGGGAATGCTAACTATGGCTACACCTTC. It specifies CASSRTGNANYGYTF.

The chain joins TRBV28 to TRBJ2-2; 11 nucleotides agree with TRBD1. V was pared by 3 bases and J by 7 bases, with 4 bases of the junction left unmatched. This CDR3 is built from 15 residues. Per germline, CDR1 MDHEN and CDR2 SYDVKM. CDR3 bases: TGTGCCAGCAGTTTTCCGGACAGGGGGCACGGGGAGCTGTTTTTT. It codes for CASSFPDRGHGELFF. Full variable domain (rest looked up from reference TRBV28 and TRBJ2-2): DVKVTQSSRYLVKRTGEKVFLECVQDMDHENMFWYRQDPGLGLRLIYFSYDVKMKEKGDIPEGYSVSREKKERFSLILESASTNQTSMYLCASSFPDRGHGELFFGEGSRLTVL.

This chain connects TRBV2 to TRBJ1-5, with D possibly matching TRBD1 (5 bases). CDR3 length equals 15 residues. CDR1 and CDR2 (germline): SNHLY, FYNNEI. Between the trimmed V and J ends, which lost 3 bases and 0 bases, there was a span of 9 bases. The chain's CDR3 is CASSESGNSNQPQHF. As DNA, the CDR3 is TGTGCCAGCAGTGAGTCAGGGAATAGCAATCAGCCCCAGCATTTT.

The V gene is TRBV6-5, the J gene TRBJ1-1; weak D call: TRBD1 (5 bases). Germline V CDR1 and CDR2: MNHEY, SVGAGI. Trimming cost V 8 bases and J 0 bases, with 16 bases left between them. This CDR3 is 15 amino acids long. For the CDR3, the DNA is TGTGCCAGCTCCACAACTGGACACCTGAACACTGAAGCTTTCTTT. Protein sequence: CASSTTGHLNTEAFF.

V gene TRBV4-1 combines with J gene TRBJ1-5; D may be TRBD1 (5 bases). Deletions cut 1 base from V and 0 bases from J, with 13 bases between. The V gene's germline CDR1 is MGHRA and CDR2 YSYEKL. The CDR3 covers 17 residues. DNA for the CDR3: TGCGCCAGCAGCCAAGCGGGGGGGACCTATAGCAATCAGCCCCAGCATTTT. Its protein is CASSQAGGTYSNQPQHF.

The V and J genes are TRBV15 and TRBJ2-2; possible D gene TRBD1, 5 bases. V was cut by 0 bases and J by 7 bases, with 15 bases left in between. This CDR3 contains 16 residues. The germline CDR1 and CDR2 sequences are LNHNV and YYDKDF (reference sequence). The CDR3 DNA follows: TGTGCCACCAGCAGAGATCGCCTAGGGGCGGACGGGGAGCTGTTTTTT. As protein: CATSRDRLGADGELFF.

V is TRBV14 and J is TRBJ1-5; TRBD1 aligns across 9 bases. Germline V lookup: CDR1 SGHDN, CDR2 FVKESK. V trimming: 2 bases; J trimming: 5 bases; junction bases outside the gene matches: 13. The CDR3 is 18 amino acids. The CDR3, as DNA: TGTGCCAGCAGCCAAAGAAGGGCCCGACAGGGGGTTGATCAGCCCCAGCATTTT. Amino acids: CASSQRRARQGVDQPQHF.

This sequence joins TRBV3-1 (or the pseudogene TRBV3-2) and TRBJ1-2; D ambiguous. The CDR3 has 13 amino acids. Germline CDR1 LGHDT, CDR2 YNNKEL (reference sequence). V lost 6 bases and J 2 bases, leaving 10 bases between the germline ends. The CDR3 spells CASSFEGNYGYTF. In DNA, the CDR3 is TGTGCCAGCAGTTTTGAGGGCAACTATGGCTACACCTTC.

The chain recombines TRBV6-1 with TRBJ2-7; no clear D gene. Germline CDR1 MNHNS, CDR2 SASEGT. The germline V and J ends were trimmed by 3 bases and 3 bases, with 9 bases remaining between them. The CDR3 runs to 13 residues. The chain's CDR3 is CASSEGANYEQYF. CDR3 sequence (DNA): TGTGCCAGCAGTGAGGGCGCGAACTACGAGCAGTACTTC.

The chain recombines TRBV18 with TRBJ2-7, with 16 bases lining up with TRBD2. The CDR3 loop spans 15 amino acids. Germline V gene data show CDR1 as KGHSH and CDR2 as LQKENI. V shed 3 bases, J shed 5 bases, and the junction held 1 base outside the gene matches. This chain's CDR3 is CASSPGLAGGHEQYF. The CDR3 coding sequence is TGTGCCAGCTCACCGGGACTAGCGGGGGGGCACGAGCAGTACTTC.

V is TRBV9 and J is TRBJ2-7, with D possibly being TRBD2 (6 bases). Germline V gene data show CDR1 as SGDLS and CDR2 as YYNGEE. With 0 bases removed from V and 3 bases from J, the gap between germline ends came to 16 bases. This CDR3 is 16 amino acids long. CDR3 sequence (DNA): TGTGCCAGCAGCGTAGCTACGGGGACTCCCCTCTACGAGCAGTACTTC. Its translation: CASSVATGTPLYEQYF.

The chain is built from TRBV5-1 and TRBJ1-6; possibly TRBD1 for D (6 bases). V lost 0 bases and J 5 bases, leaving 15 bases between the germline ends. CDR1 is SGHRS, CDR2 YFSETQ, per germline. This CDR3 is 17 amino acids long. CDR3 sequence reads: CASSLAGQNTHNSPLHF. In nucleotides, the CDR3 is TGCGCCAGCAGCTTGGCCGGACAGAATACCCATAATTCACCCCTCCACTTT.

The chain is built from TRBV7-6 and TRBJ2-7; 9 bases are shared with TRBD1. The germline V gene encodes CDR1 SGHVS and CDR2 FNYEAQ. Trimming took 5 bases from V and 2 from J; bases not matched to a gene: 4. There are 14 residues in the CDR3. The CDR3 bases are TGTGCCAGCAGCCCGGGACAGGGAACCTACGAGCAGTACTTC. Encoded protein: CASSPGQGTYEQYF.

The chain recombines TRBV6-5 with TRBJ1-2, with D possibly TRBD1 on 5 matching bases. V was cut by 7 bases and J by 5 bases, with 11 bases left in between. The germline V gene encodes CDR1 MNHEY and CDR2 SVGAGI. CDR3 length equals 12 residues. The CDR3 region is CASTRARYGYTF. DNA for the CDR3: TGTGCCAGCACCAGGGCTCGTTATGGCTACACCTTC.

This clone was seen a single time. V and J are TRBV12-3 or TRBV12-4 and TRBJ2-3; D not certain. Trimming left V 2 bases short and J 8 bases short, with 11 bases between. This CDR3 has 13 amino acids. CDR3 nucleotides: TGTGCCAGCAGTTTAAGCAATTTTCGTACGCAGTATTTT. It specifies CASSLSNFRTQYF.

This clone was detected ten times or more. V is TRBV7-9 and J is TRBJ1-3, with 11 nucleotides matching TRBD1. The CDR3 covers 15 residues. Germline V gene sequence: CDR1 SEHNR, CDR2 FQNEAQ (reference sequence). Germline trimming cut 4 bases from V and 8 bases from J; bases unmatched to any gene: 7. CDR3 region: CASSSGQGAGDTIYF. The CDR3 DNA sequence: TGTGCCAGCAGCTCCGGACAGGGGGCGGGAGACACCATATATTTT. The whole variable domain, filled in from reference TRBV7-9 and TRBJ1-3, reads DTGVSQNPRHKITKRGQNVTFRCDPISEHNRLYWYRQTLGQGPEFLTYFQNEAQLEKSRLLSDRFSAERPKGSFSTLEIQRTEQGDSAMYLCASSSGQGAGDTIYFGEGSWLTVV.

The sample holds one count of this clone. The genes are TRBV5-8 and TRBJ2-2, with 9 nucleotides matching TRBD1. The V gene end was trimmed by 3 bases and the J gene end by 6 bases; junction bases not matched to a gene: 18. The CDR3 runs 19 residues. The germline V gene has CDR1 SGHTS and CDR2 YDEGEE. DNA for the CDR3: TGTGCCAGCAGCTCCCCATACTACTTACAGGGGGCGCCGCCCGGGGAGCTGTTTTTT. Translated, it gives CASSSPYYLQGAPPGELFF.

The chain has TRBV5-1 and TRBJ2-2; the D is unclear. The CDR3 is 14 residues long. The V end was cut by 0 bases, the J end by 5 bases, with 8 bases between. From germline, CDR1 is SGHRS and CDR2 YFSETQ. The CDR3 nucleotides are TGCGCCAGCAGCTTGGCCCCCCAAACCGGGGAGCTGTTTTTT. Protein product: CASSLAPQTGELFF. Full variable domain (rest looked up from reference TRBV5-1 and TRBJ2-2): KAGVTQTPRYLIKTRGQQVTLSCSPISGHRSVSWYQQTPGQGLQFLFEYFSETQRNKGNFPGRFSGRQFSNSRSEMNVSTLELGDSALYLCASSLAPQTGELFFGEGSRLTVL.